The present entry profiles one T cell receptor (beta chain) with its context. Its antigen is not known. The assay was immunoSEQ multiplex PCR, and TCRdb's table has in-frame clones only and misses some. The sample includes 20,000 to 25,000 clones, approximately 90% of them seen just once. The data were taken from a study of chemoradiotherapy in HPV16-positive cancers. For the study at large: Functional T-cell assays on two HPV16-positive patients' cells defined candidate HPV-specific clones and common TCR motifs.

Over chemoradiotherapy, repertoires were sampled more than once. Notes on the study in general: Candidate HPV-specific clones and E7-related TCR motifs grew in tumor during treatment. The functional HPV-specific definition rests on just a couple of HPV16-positive patients.

The sequence was obtained from a human donor with HPV-associated anogenital cancer. Source: blood, taken from a patient who underwent chemoradiotherapy.

The CDR3 DNA is TGTGCCAGCAGTTCTGCGGGAAGTGGCTACACCTTC. Protein sequence: CASSSAGSGYTF. J is TRBJ1-2 and V is TRBV27; D is undetermined. Germline lookup yields CDR1 MNHEY and CDR2 SMNVEV (reference sequence). The length of the CDR3 is 12 residues. Trimming stripped 4 bases from V and 7 bases from J, with 10 bases between.